This T cell receptor (beta chain) emerged from a study of blood T cells in healthy people across ages. Each sample used at least 6 million PBMCs. There are a few counts of this clonotype. Using a J-beta primer mix together with a sample-barcoded 5' primer, a second PCR was run for roughly 6 to 11 cycles. TCRdb ran MiXCR on the 5' RACE reads and lists one entry per CDR3 protein. Of about a million distinct CDR3 sequences listed, around 46% are singletons. V trimming: 4 bases; J trimming: 10 bases; junction bases outside the gene matches: 9. The germline gives CDR1 DFQATT, CDR2 SNEGSKA (reference sequence). CDR3 length: 14 residues.

This TCR came from a man aged 25 to 40 in good health. This sequence joins TRBV20-1 and TRBJ2-7; 14 positions agree with TRBD2. Specimen: blood. CDR3 bases: TGCAGTGCTAACCCCGGACTAGCGGGGGGTACCCAGTACTTC. It codes for CSANPGLAGGTQYF.